This T cell receptor (beta chain) was identified in a study of T-cell memory formation after mild COVID-19. Whole-study context: TCR clusters were mostly confined to one donor each. Whole-study results and caveats: Contracting clones, day 15 to 85, had balanced CD4/CD8, and later expanders favored CD4+. In second-wave clones peaking day 37, SARS-CoV-2 specificity remained unconfirmed.

It was 5'RACE with constant-segment primers that produced the TCR alpha and TCR beta cDNA libraries, which carried sample barcodes and UMIs. MiXCR, applied by TCRdb to the 5' RACE reads, yields one record per CDR3 protein. The table lists 160,000 or so distinct CDR3 sequences, roughly 30% of them singletons, with 12% in the top ten. Germline CDR1 reads SEHNR; CDR2 reads FQNEAQ (reference sequence). This CDR3 has 20 amino acids. V shed 5 bases, J shed 0 bases, and the junction held 14 bases outside the gene matches. This clonotype was detected only a few times. Its antigen is unidentified. Sequences were obtained from PBMCs or a T cell subset sorted from them (not recorded which). This sequence originates from an adult woman who had mild COVID-19 (a few samples of this study predate the infection). Cell type and time point are not known. The chain recombines TRBV7-9 with TRBJ2-2, with 11 bases aligning to TRBD2. CDR3 coding DNA: TGTGCCAGCAGCGCAATTCCGTTTCTAGCGGGAGGACCGAACACCGGGGAGCTGTTTTTT. Residues: CASSAIPFLAGGPNTGELFF.